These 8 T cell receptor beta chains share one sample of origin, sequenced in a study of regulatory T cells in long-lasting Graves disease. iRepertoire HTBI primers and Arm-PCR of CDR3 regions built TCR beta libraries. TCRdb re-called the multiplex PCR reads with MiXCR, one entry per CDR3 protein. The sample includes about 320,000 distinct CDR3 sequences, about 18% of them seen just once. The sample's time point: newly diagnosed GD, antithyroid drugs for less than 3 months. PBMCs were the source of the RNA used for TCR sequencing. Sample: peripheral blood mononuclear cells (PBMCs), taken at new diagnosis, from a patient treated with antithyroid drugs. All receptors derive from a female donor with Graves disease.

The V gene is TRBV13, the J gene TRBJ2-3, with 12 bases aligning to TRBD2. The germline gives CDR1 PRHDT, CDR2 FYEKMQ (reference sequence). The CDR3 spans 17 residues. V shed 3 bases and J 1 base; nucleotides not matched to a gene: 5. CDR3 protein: CASSFVTSGSCTDTQYF. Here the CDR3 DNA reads TGTGCCAGCAGCTTCGTGACTAGCGGGAGTTGCACAGATACGCAGTATTTT.

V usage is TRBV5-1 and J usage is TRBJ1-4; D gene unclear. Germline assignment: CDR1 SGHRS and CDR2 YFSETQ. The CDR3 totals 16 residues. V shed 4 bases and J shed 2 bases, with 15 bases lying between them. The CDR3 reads CASSPTELLTNEKLFF. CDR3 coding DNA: TGCGCCAGCAGCCCCACCGAGCTGCTGACTAATGAAAAACTGTTTTTT.

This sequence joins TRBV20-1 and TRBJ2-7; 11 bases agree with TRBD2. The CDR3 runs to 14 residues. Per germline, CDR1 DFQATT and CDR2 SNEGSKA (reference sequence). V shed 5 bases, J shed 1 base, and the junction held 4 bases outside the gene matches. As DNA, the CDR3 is TGCAGTGCTCGGGGGACTAGCGGATCCTACGAGCAGTACTTC. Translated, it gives CSARGTSGSYEQYF.

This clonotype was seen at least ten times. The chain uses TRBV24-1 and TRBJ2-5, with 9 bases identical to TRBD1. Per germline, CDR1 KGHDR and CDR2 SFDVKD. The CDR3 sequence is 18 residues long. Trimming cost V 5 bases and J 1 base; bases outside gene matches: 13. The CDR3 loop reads CATSAWVGDRGVQETQYF. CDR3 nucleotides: TGTGCCACCAGTGCGTGGGTCGGAGACAGGGGGGTCCAAGAGACCCAGTACTTC.

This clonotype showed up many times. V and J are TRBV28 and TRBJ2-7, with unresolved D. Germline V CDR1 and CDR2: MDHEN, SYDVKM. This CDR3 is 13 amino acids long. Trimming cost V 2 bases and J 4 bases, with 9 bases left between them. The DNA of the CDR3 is TGTGCCAGCAGTTTAGCCCCACCGTACGAGCAGTACTTC. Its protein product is CASSLAPPYEQYF.

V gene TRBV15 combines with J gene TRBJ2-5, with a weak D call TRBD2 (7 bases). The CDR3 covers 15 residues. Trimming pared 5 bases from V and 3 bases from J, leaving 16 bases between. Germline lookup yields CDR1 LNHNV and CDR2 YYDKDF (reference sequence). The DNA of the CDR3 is TGTGCCACCAGCGGAAGGGGGGGCCTGGAAGAGACCCAGTACTTC. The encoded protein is CATSGRGGLEETQYF.

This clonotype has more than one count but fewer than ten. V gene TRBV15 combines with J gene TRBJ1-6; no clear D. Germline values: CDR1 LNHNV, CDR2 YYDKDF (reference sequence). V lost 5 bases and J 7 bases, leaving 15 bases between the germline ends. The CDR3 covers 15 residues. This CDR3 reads CATSPRPLANSPLHF. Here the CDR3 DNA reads TGTGCCACCAGCCCCCGACCGTTAGCCAATTCACCCCTCCACTTT. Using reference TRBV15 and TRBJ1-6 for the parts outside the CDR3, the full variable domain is DAMVIQNPRYQVTQFGKPVTLSCSQTLNHNVMYWYQQKSSQAPKLLFHYYDKDFNNEADTPDNFQSRRPNTSFCFLDIRSPGLGDTAMYLCATSPRPLANSPLHFGNGTRLTVT.

The CDR3 sequence: CASRSAVWGKNSPLHF. DNA for the CDR3: TGCGCCAGCAGATCCGCGGTTTGGGGTAAGAATTCACCCCTCCACTTT. The V gene is TRBV4-1, the J gene TRBJ1-6; D is ambiguous. V shed 6 bases and J shed 7 bases, with 19 bases lying between them. The germline V gene has CDR1 MGHRA and CDR2 YSYEKL. The CDR3 has 16 amino acids.